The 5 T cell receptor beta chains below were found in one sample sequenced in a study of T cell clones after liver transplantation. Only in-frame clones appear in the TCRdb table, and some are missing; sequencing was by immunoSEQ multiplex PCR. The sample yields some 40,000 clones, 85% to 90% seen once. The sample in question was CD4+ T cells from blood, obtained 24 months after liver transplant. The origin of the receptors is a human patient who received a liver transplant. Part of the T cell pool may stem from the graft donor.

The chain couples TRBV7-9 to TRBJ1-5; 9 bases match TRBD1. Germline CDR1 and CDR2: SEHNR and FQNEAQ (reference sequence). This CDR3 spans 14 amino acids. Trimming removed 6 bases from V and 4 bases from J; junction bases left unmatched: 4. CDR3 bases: TGTGCCAGCAGTCGGGACAGGGAGAATCAGCCCCAGCATTTT. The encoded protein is CASSRDRENQPQHF.

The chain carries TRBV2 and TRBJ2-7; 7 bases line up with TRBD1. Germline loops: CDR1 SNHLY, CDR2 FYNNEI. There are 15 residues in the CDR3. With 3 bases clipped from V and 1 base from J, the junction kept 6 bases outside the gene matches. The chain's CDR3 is CASSDIGTVSYEQYF. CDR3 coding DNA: TGTGCCAGCAGTGATATTGGGACAGTTTCCTACGAGCAGTACTTC.

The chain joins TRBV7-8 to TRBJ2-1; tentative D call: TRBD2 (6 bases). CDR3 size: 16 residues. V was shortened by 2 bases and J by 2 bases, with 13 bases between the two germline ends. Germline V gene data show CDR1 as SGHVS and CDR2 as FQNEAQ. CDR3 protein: CASSLIGGVTYNEQFF. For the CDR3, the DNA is TGTGCCAGCAGCTTAATTGGCGGGGTCACCTACAATGAGCAGTTCTTC. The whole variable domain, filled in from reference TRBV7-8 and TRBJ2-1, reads GAGVSQSPRYKVAKRGQDVALRCDPISGHVSLFWYQQALGQGPEFLTYFQNEAQLDKSGLPSDRFFAERPEGSVSTLKIQRTQQEDSAVYLCASSLIGGVTYNEQFFGPGTRLTVL.

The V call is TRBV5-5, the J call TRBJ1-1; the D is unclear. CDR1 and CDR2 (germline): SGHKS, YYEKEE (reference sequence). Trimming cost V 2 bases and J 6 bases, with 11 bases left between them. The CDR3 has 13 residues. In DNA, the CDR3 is TGTGCCAGCAGCTTCTTTCGGGAGGCTGAAGCTTTCTTT. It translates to CASSFFREAEAFF.

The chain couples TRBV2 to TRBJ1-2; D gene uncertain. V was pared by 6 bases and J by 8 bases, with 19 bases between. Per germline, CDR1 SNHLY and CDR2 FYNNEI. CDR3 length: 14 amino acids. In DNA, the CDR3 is TGTGCCAGCAGGGACTCAGGACCCCCTTTGGGCTACACCTTC. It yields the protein CASRDSGPPLGYTF.